The rows below give T cell receptor beta chains drawn from one sample of a study of shared clonotypes between healthy human individuals. Sequencing was performed with immunoSEQ multiplex PCR; in TCRdb, only in-frame clones are kept and a portion is missing. This table has some 790,000 clones, 72% appearing once. Specimen: memory CD4+ T cells sorted from blood. These receptors all come from a woman aged 30 to 39 in good health. CDR3s leave out the opening cysteine and the closing phenylalanine or tryptophan. Fields, in order: V gene, CDR3 protein.

>TRBV27
ASSPDLLAGEGNEQF
>TRBV9
ASSVGGANTGELF
>TRBV2
ASSSWTGWNEKLF
>TRBV18
ASSDRTDYGYT
>TRBV5-6
ASSLWDRGRPQH
>TRBV14
ASSQPGLAGESRGNEQF
>TRBV19
ASSILGPRSRGYT
>TRBV7-9
ASSLDHGSLPGTEAF
>TRBV6-1
ASSDPSGRGVSNEQF
>TRBV19
ASSVGRTDTQY
>TRBV28
ASSLMRQGNTGELF
>TRBV11-2
ASSLRLGQGWNTEAF
>TRBV5-1
ASSLTSGMDGELF
>TRBV5-1
ASSQRVGLSSSYEQY
>TRBV28
ASRKGRGTGNGYT
>TRBV28
ASKDGVGDNEQF
>TRBV7-2
ASSTFRNTEAF
>TRBV28
ASRRQTSYEQY
>TRBV7-9
ASSRGRLKEKLF
>TRBV2
ASSEGAGPYEQY
>TRBV7-9
ASSRDSASNQPQH
>TRBV27
ASSLSILAGGGELF
>TRBV25-1
ASSESGPLNIYGYT
>TRBV18
ASSLLGGDYTGELF
>TRBV10-3
AISGGNSYEQY
>TRBV11-2
ASSFRGTQGDTQY
>TRBV7-9
ASSPLQDQPQH
>TRBV30
AWSSGTSETQY
>TRBV30
AWSDLRGAAEKLF
>TRBV10-1
ASSVGTSGSLDTQY
>TRBV28
ASSPRTVLYEQY
>TRBV25-1
ASTDGDRAGGTQY
>TRBV6-1
ASRPGEGSGYEQY
>TRBV28
ASSFWLGNEQF
>TRBV30
AWSGTSGSRGEQF
>TRBV23-1
ASSQPRATNSNQPQH
>TRBV19
ASRPQGISYEQY
>TRBV28
ASSGTDRGMNTIY
>TRBV30
AWRLAGQETQY
>TRBV7-9
ASSRGQGGDEQY
>TRBV4-2
ASSQVSENTYEQY
>TRBV7-7
ASSLGAFSYEQY
>TRBV4-1
ASSRTGINTEAF
>TRBV5-6
ASYSRKTYGYT
>TRBV27
ASALAASYNEQF
>TRBV5-1
ASSLALGLTSGSIRTGELF